This TCR beta chain was observed in a study of regulatory T cells in long-lasting Graves disease. Time point: newly diagnosed GD, antithyroid drugs for less than 3 months. PBMCs were the source of the RNA used for TCR sequencing. For TCR beta, libraries came from iRepertoire HTBI primers and Arm-PCR of CDR3 regions. Authors' data handling: From all samples, identification returned 11 to 15 TRBJ and about 63 TRBV segments. TCRdb re-derived calls from the multiplex PCR reads in MiXCR, one entry per CDR3 protein. The V and J calls, along with clone size, are taken from TCRdb and not from the paper's own processing. The data show about 440,000 distinct CDR3 sequences, under 15% seen once. CDR3 length equals 14 residues. The germline CDR1 and CDR2 sequences are LNHDA and SQIVND (reference sequence). Trimming took 7 bases from V and 5 from J; bases not matched to a gene: 9. This clonotype was seen more than once but under ten times.

The same sample was also used in a study of T cells in Graves' hyperthyroidism and ophthalmopathy. That paper adds: Primed by the HTBI set, a first-round RT-PCR was run on the TCR CDR3.

The chain is built from TRBV19 and TRBJ2-7, with TRBD2 matching 9 bases. The clonotype originates from a woman between 25 and 40 years old with Graves disease. Specimen: peripheral blood mononuclear cells (PBMCs), collected at new diagnosis, from a patient treated with antithyroid drugs. The CDR3 DNA reads as TGTGCCAGTACAGGCGGAGCGGGAGGACACGAGCAGTACTTC. Protein product: CASTGGAGGHEQYF.